These 13 T cell receptor beta chains share one sample of origin, sequenced in a study of stem cell transplantation in POMP-related autoinflammatory disease. The data were produced by immunoSEQ multiplex PCR, yet TCRdb's version contains in-frame clones alone and is incomplete. This sample has around 32,000 clones, with around 90% found just once. Sequences were derived from CD4+ T cells from PBMCs, sampled before stem cell transplantation. The receptors here all came from a human donor with POMP-related autoinflammation and immune dysregulation (PRAID).

This chain links TRBV11-2 with TRBJ1-6, with a possible D match to TRBD1 (5 bases). The CDR3 runs to 19 residues. Germline CDR1 SGHAT, CDR2 FQNNGV. Between the trimmed V and J ends, which lost 5 bases and 0 bases, there was a span of 20 bases. The CDR3 bases are TGTGCCAGCAGCATCCACCCGGGGGGGAGGAGCTCCTATAATTCACCCCTCCACTTT. It codes for CASSIHPGGRSSYNSPLHF.

This clone was picked up one time. The chain links TRBV6-6 to TRBJ1-2, with 7 bases lining up with TRBD1. V shed 6 bases, J shed 3 bases, and the junction held 7 bases outside the gene matches. CDR1 and CDR2 from the germline V gene are MNHNY and SVGAGI (reference sequence). The CDR3 extends over 14 amino acids. CDR3 DNA: TGTGCCAGCAGAGCACAGGGGAAGGACTATGGCTACACCTTC. Its translation: CASRAQGKDYGYTF.

The rearrangement joins TRBV18 to TRBJ2-5; the D gene is possibly TRBD2 (5 bases). The CDR3 is made up of 14 amino acids. Germline V gene lookup returns CDR1 KGHSH and CDR2 LQKENI. V lost 2 bases, J lost 3 bases, and 10 bases lay in between. CDR3 protein: CASSPGREEETQYF. CDR3 bases: TGTGCCAGCTCACCAGGACGGGAAGAAGAGACCCAGTACTTC.

This chain links TRBV6-1 with TRBJ2-7; 11 positions match TRBD1. V was pared by 4 bases and J by 4 bases, with 3 bases of the junction left unmatched. CDR3 length equals 14 residues. Per germline, CDR1 MNHNS and CDR2 SASEGT. The CDR3 DNA reads as TGTGCCAGCAGTGGGGACAGGGGGAGGTACGAGCAGTACTTC. Amino acids: CASSGDRGRYEQYF.

The CDR3 loop is CASSEGTGIYGYTF. The DNA for the CDR3 is TGTGCCAGCAGTGAAGGGACAGGGATCTATGGCTACACCTTC. This chain joins TRBV6-1 and TRBJ1-2; 8 bases are a match to TRBD1. Germline V gives CDR1 MNHNS, CDR2 SASEGT. CDR3 size: 14 residues. V gave up 1 base and J gave up 4 bases; unmatched junction bases: 2.

The chain links TRBV6-4 to TRBJ2-1; 9 bases align to TRBD2. The CDR3 contains 16 residues. The germline V gene has CDR1 MRHNA and CDR2 SNTAGT. Unmatched junction bases numbered 8, after V lost 0 bases and J lost 8 bases. CDR3 sequence reads: CASSDSWLAGRDEQFF. DNA for the CDR3: TGTGCCAGCAGTGACTCTTGGCTAGCGGGACGAGATGAGCAGTTCTTC.

This clone was detected once. The chain joins TRBV6-6 to TRBJ2-1; TRBD2 aligns across 15 bases. The CDR3 loop spans 16 amino acids. Unmatched junction bases numbered 4, after V lost 0 bases and J lost 10 bases. The germline CDR1 and CDR2 sequences are MNHNY and SVGAGI (reference sequence). This CDR3 reads CASSYSGTSGRSEQFF. The CDR3 region has the DNA TGTGCCAGCAGTTACTCAGGGACTAGCGGGAGGTCGGAGCAGTTCTTC.

The chain uses TRBV10-3 and TRBJ1-2; D is ambiguous. CDR1 is ENHRY, CDR2 SYGVKD, per germline. The CDR3 spans 13 residues. V shed 4 bases and J shed 1 base, with 7 bases lying between them. The CDR3, as DNA: TGTGCCATCAGTGGGGGTGGTAACTATGGCTACACCTTC. Protein sequence: CAISGGGNYGYTF.

The chain employs TRBV5-1 and TRBJ2-7; D possibly corresponds to TRBD1 (7 bases). The length of the CDR3 is 14 residues. The germline CDR1 and CDR2 sequences are SGHRS and YFSETQ. The V end lost 3 bases, the J end lost 3 bases, and 13 bases lay between the germline ends. CDR3 in amino acids: CASSSWQGGYEQYF. The DNA for the CDR3 is TGCGCCAGCAGCTCTTGGCAGGGGGGCTACGAGCAGTACTTC.

CDR3 nucleotide sequence: TGTGCCAGCAGCCCGCCCGGTAGGGTAGCGGGAGAAGGTGAGCAGTTCTTC. Protein product: CASSPPGRVAGEGEQFF. This rearrangement joins TRBV7-3 to TRBJ2-1, with 9 bases fitting TRBD2. Per germline, CDR1 SGHTA and CDR2 FQGTGA. V was clipped by 5 bases and J by 9 bases; unmatched bases: 17. CDR3 length: 17 amino acids.

The J gene is TRBJ1-2, the V gene TRBV5-1, with TRBD1 matching 8 bases. Germline V gene sequence: CDR1 SGHRS, CDR2 YFSETQ. The CDR3 is 13 amino acids. The V segment lost 4 bases and the J segment 4 bases; nucleotides outside the gene matches: 3. CDR3 DNA: TGCGCCAGCAGCCCTGGACAGGGCTATGGCTACACCTTC. Translation gives CASSPGQGYGYTF.

This sequence joins TRBV5-4 and TRBJ2-3, with 8 bases matching TRBD1. Germline lookup yields CDR1 SGHNT and CDR2 YYREEE (reference sequence). The junction had 6 bases not matched to a gene; V was cut back by 1 base and J by 2 bases. CDR3 length: 16 residues. In DNA, the CDR3 is TGTGCCAGCAGCTTGCAGCAGGGGGCAATCACAGATACGCAGTATTTT. This encodes CASSLQQGAITDTQYF.

The V call is TRBV6-6, the J call TRBJ2-1; TRBD2 is a possible D gene (6 bases). This CDR3 has 15 residues. Germline lookup yields CDR1 MNHNY and CDR2 SVGAGI (reference sequence). The V and J ends lost 2 bases and 8 bases respectively, with 16 bases between them. CDR3 in amino acids: CASSYKFPSGHEQFF. CDR3 nucleotide sequence: TGTGCCAGCAGTTACAAGTTCCCCAGCGGGCATGAGCAGTTCTTC.